A single sample is the source of the 21 T cell receptor beta chains below, sequenced in a study of shared clonotypes between healthy human individuals. Method: immunoSEQ multiplex PCR; TCRdb's copy keeps in-frame clones and lacks some. This table holds under 1,100,000 clones, about 77% found once. The specimen sequenced was memory CD4+ T cells sorted from blood. Stated subset: CD45RA-negative fraction. The receptors come from a young man in good health.

The rearrangement uses TRBV28 and TRBJ2-2, with D maybe TRBD1 (5 bases). V lost 10 bases to trimming and J lost 1 base, with 10 bases between them. The CDR3 contains 13 residues. CDR1 MDHEN and CDR2 SYDVKM come from the germline V gene. DNA of the CDR3: TGTGCCACCCTTCAGGGGAACACCGGGGAGCTGTTTTTT. Its translation: CATLQGNTGELFF. Full variable domain (remainder filled in from reference TRBV28 and TRBJ2-2): DVKVTQSSRYLVKRTGEKVFLECVQDMDHENMFWYRQDPGLGLRLIYFSYDVKMKEKGDIPEGYSVSREKKERFSLILESASTNQTSMYLCATLQGNTGELFFGEGSRLTVL.

As to this clone: This sample includes further DNA sequences coding for the same CDR3. CDR3 sequence reads: CASSPRGSYNEQFF. The DNA of the CDR3 is TGTGCCAGCAGCCCCAGGGGCTCCTACAATGAGCAGTTCTTC. The chain has TRBV9 and TRBJ2-1; possibly TRBD1 for D (6 bases). Trimming cost V 4 bases and J 0 bases, with 8 bases left between them. The CDR3 covers 14 residues. CDR1 SGDLS and CDR2 YYNGEE come from the germline V gene.

In regard to this clone: This specimen includes other DNA sequences encoding the same CDR3. The chain recombines TRBV7-9 with TRBJ2-3; D is unresolved. Trimming removed 1 base from V and 3 bases from J, with 8 bases in between. The CDR3 spans 14 residues. The germline CDR1 and CDR2 sequences are SEHNR and FQNEAQ (reference sequence). The DNA of the CDR3 is TGTGCCAGCAGCTTAGAGGGCCAGACAGATACGCAGTATTTT. Translation gives CASSLEGQTDTQYF.

The gene calls are TRBV19 and TRBJ2-7, with 9 nucleotides matching TRBD1. Trimming cost V 3 bases and J 2 bases; bases outside gene matches: 8. CDR1 is LNHDA and CDR2 is SQIVND in the germline V gene (reference sequence). The CDR3 contains 16 residues. CDR3 sequence (DNA): TGTGCCAGTAGTATTGGACCGGGACAGGGAACCTACGAGCAGTACTTC. Encoded protein: CASSIGPGQGTYEQYF.

The gene calls are TRBV5-4 and TRBJ2-3, with D unclear. CDR1 SGHNT and CDR2 YYREEE come from the germline V gene (reference sequence). The CDR3 is 12 amino acids. V was cut by 3 bases and J by 5 bases, with 7 bases left in between. CDR3 nucleotides: TGTGCCAGCAGCTCAGAGCGAGATACGCAGTATTTT. Translation: CASSSERDTQYF.

This clone has more than one count but fewer than ten. The chain couples TRBV13 to TRBJ2-7; D call uncertain. The germline V gene encodes CDR1 PRHDT and CDR2 FYEKMQ (reference sequence). Trimming left V 5 bases short and J 7 bases short, with 21 bases between. This CDR3 is 15 amino acids long. The chain's CDR3 is CASSRRTAADGEQYF. The CDR3, as DNA: TGTGCCAGCAGCCGTAGGACGGCTGCTGATGGGGAGCAGTACTTC.

The V and J genes are TRBV6-5 and TRBJ2-7, with 7 positions matching TRBD2. The junction had 3 bases not matched to a gene; V was cut back by 0 bases and J by 4 bases. The length of the CDR3 is 14 residues. Germline V gene lookup returns CDR1 MNHEY and CDR2 SVGAGI. The CDR3 nucleotides are TGTGCCAGCAGTTACTCGGGGACTAAGTACGAGCAGTACTTC. Protein product: CASSYSGTKYEQYF.

V gene TRBV25-1 combines with J gene TRBJ2-3; 9 bases line up with TRBD2. The germline V gene has CDR1 MGHDK and CDR2 SYGVNS. The CDR3 has 16 residues. With 10 bases clipped from V and 1 base from J, the junction kept 12 bases outside the gene matches. CDR3 bases: TGTGCCACCTCGAGGGGTAGCGGGGGACGCACAGATACGCAGTATTTT. Protein: CATSRGSGGRTDTQYF.

This chain connects TRBV15 to TRBJ1-4, with 8 nucleotides matching TRBD1. This CDR3 region has 15 residues. Germline lookup yields CDR1 LNHNV and CDR2 YYDKDF (reference sequence). The V segment lost 5 bases and the J segment 7 bases; nucleotides outside the gene matches: 9. The CDR3 nucleotides read TGTGCCACCAGCGCTCCAACAGGGGGGACTGAAAAACTGTTTTTT. Translated: CATSAPTGGTEKLFF.

The chain uses TRBV18 and TRBJ1-2; 9 bases agree with TRBD1. The CDR3 runs to 15 residues. Unmatched junction bases numbered 6, after V lost 5 bases and J lost 2 bases. Germline V CDR1 and CDR2: KGHSH, LQKENI. CDR3 loop: CASSSTGGGNYGYTF. CDR3 DNA sequence: TGTGCCAGCTCATCGACAGGGGGTGGGAACTATGGCTACACCTTC.

The chain joins TRBV7-2 to TRBJ2-7; D gene uncertain. Germline CDR1 SGHTA, CDR2 FQGNSA. The CDR3 covers 15 residues. Trimming stripped 2 bases from V and 1 base from J, with 12 bases between. CDR3 DNA: TGTGCCAGCAGCTTAACTCGTGGCTATTCCTACGAGCAGTACTTC. This sequence encodes CASSLTRGYSYEQYF. The variable domain in full, completed from reference TRBV7-2 and TRBJ2-7, reads GAGVSQSPSNKVTEKGKDVELRCDPISGHTALYWYRQSLGQGLEFLIYFQGNSAPDKSGLPSDRFSAERTGGSVSTLTIQRTQQEDSAVYLCASSLTRGYSYEQYFGPGTRLTVT.

V and J are TRBV29-1 and TRBJ2-7; possibly TRBD1 for D (6 bases). The CDR3 is made up of 12 amino acids. V was cut by 0 bases and J by 13 bases, with 16 bases left in between. Germline V CDR1 and CDR2: SQVTM, ANQGSEA. The CDR3 loop is CSVEEATGPVYF. The CDR3 nucleotides read TGCAGCGTTGAAGAGGCGACAGGACCTGTATACTTC.

This chain's CDR3 is CASSEARVGLAGPYEQYF. The CDR3 DNA sequence: TGTGCCAGCAGTGAAGCGCGAGTTGGGCTAGCGGGACCCTACGAGCAGTACTTC. The V call is TRBV6-1, the J call TRBJ2-7, with TRBD2 matching 9 bases. CDR3 size: 18 residues. The V segment lost 0 bases and the J segment 2 bases; nucleotides outside the gene matches: 11. Germline V CDR1 and CDR2: MNHNS, SASEGT.

This sequence joins TRBV2 and TRBJ2-7; no definite D call. Germline CDR1 and CDR2: SNHLY and FYNNEI. The CDR3 covers 11 residues. V gave up 6 bases and J gave up 5 bases, with 8 bases separating them. CDR3 sequence (DNA): TGTGCCAGCAGGGCACAAGACGAGCAGTACTTC. It is translated as CASRAQDEQYF.

This clone was observed a handful of times. The chain has TRBV10-2 and TRBJ1-1; D remains unclear. Germline V gives CDR1 WSHSY, CDR2 SAAADI. V lost 4 bases and J 3 bases, leaving 15 bases between the germline ends. The CDR3 is 15 amino acids. CDR3 nucleotides: TGCGCCAGCAGTGTGGAGAACCCTATGTACACTGAAGCTTTCTTT. Encoded protein: CASSVENPMYTEAFF.

The genes are TRBV10-3 and TRBJ2-2; D unresolved. The CDR3 spans 16 residues. Looked up from germline, CDR1 is ENHRY and CDR2 is SYGVKD. V lost 1 base and J lost 2, with 11 bases in between. The CDR3 region has the DNA TGTGCCATCAGTGAGTTAGGGAACCTAAACACCGGGGAGCTGTTTTTT. Protein product: CAISELGNLNTGELFF.

In the case of this clone: Other DNA sequences in this specimen translate into the identical CDR3. This rearrangement joins TRBV9 to TRBJ2-5; D may be TRBD2 (6 bases). The V and J ends lost 0 bases and 5 bases respectively, with 8 bases between them. The CDR3 sequence is 13 residues long. From germline, CDR1 is SGDLS and CDR2 YYNGEE. In DNA, the CDR3 is TGTGCCAGCAGCGTAGGCGGGAAGGAGACCCAGTACTTC. It is translated as CASSVGGKETQYF.

The chain is built from TRBV5-8 and TRBJ1-1; a weak D match, TRBD1 (5 bases). CDR1 is SGHTS and CDR2 is YDEGEE in the germline V gene. V lost 5 bases and J 0 bases, leaving 17 bases between the germline ends. The CDR3 contains 16 residues. The DNA of the CDR3 is TGTGCCAGCAGTCGTGGGGGTTCAGGATTGAACACTGAAGCTTTCTTT. Amino acids: CASSRGGSGLNTEAFF.

This chain joins TRBV2 and TRBJ1-1; D gene uncertain. Germline CDR1 reads SNHLY; CDR2 reads FYNNEI. V shed 0 bases and J shed 1 base, with 12 bases lying between them. The CDR3 loop spans 16 amino acids. CDR3 bases: TGTGCCAGCAGTGAAGCGCTTCTGCGACAGAACACTGAAGCTTTCTTT. The encoded protein is CASSEALLRQNTEAFF.

The rearrangement joins TRBV2 to TRBJ1-6; D is undetermined. V lost 6 bases to trimming and J lost 7 bases, with 10 bases between them. In germline, CDR1 is SNHLY, CDR2 FYNNEI. The CDR3 consists of 13 residues. CDR3 residues: CASRASVNSPLHF. The CDR3 DNA sequence: TGTGCCAGCAGGGCATCAGTGAATTCACCCCTCCACTTT.

This clone has at least ten counts. In the same sample, other DNA sequences code for this CDR3. This sequence joins TRBV9 and TRBJ1-6, with D perhaps TRBD1 (5 bases). Germline CDR1 reads SGDLS; CDR2 reads YYNGEE. Trimming removed 0 bases at V and 6 bases at J, with 10 bases between. The CDR3 length is 15 residues. This CDR3 is CASSVATGSNSPLHF. CDR3 bases: TGTGCCAGCAGCGTAGCTACAGGATCTAATTCACCCCTCCACTTT.